The present TCR beta chain was sequenced within a study of blood T cells in healthy people across ages. Germline CDR1 and CDR2: LNHDA and SQIVND (reference sequence). This CDR3 comprises 15 residues. The V end lost 7 bases, the J end lost 4 bases, and 19 bases lay between the germline ends. Primed by a sample-barcoded 5' primer and a J-beta primer mix, a second PCR proceeded for 7 to 11 cycles. Via MiXCR, TCRdb re-called the 5' RACE reads, giving one row per CDR3 protein. The profile shows about 560,000 distinct CDR3 sequences, about 26% of them singletons. Another study also made use of these data, one on T cells of mothers and their children.

The rearrangement joins TRBV19 to TRBJ2-5; weak D call: TRBD2 (5 bases). Sequencing was carried out using blood. The TCR sequence derives from a boy younger than 10 in good health. CDR3 protein: CASTTQHEGGETQYF. CDR3 in DNA: TGTGCCAGTACCACCCAACATGAAGGAGGAGAGACCCAGTACTTC.